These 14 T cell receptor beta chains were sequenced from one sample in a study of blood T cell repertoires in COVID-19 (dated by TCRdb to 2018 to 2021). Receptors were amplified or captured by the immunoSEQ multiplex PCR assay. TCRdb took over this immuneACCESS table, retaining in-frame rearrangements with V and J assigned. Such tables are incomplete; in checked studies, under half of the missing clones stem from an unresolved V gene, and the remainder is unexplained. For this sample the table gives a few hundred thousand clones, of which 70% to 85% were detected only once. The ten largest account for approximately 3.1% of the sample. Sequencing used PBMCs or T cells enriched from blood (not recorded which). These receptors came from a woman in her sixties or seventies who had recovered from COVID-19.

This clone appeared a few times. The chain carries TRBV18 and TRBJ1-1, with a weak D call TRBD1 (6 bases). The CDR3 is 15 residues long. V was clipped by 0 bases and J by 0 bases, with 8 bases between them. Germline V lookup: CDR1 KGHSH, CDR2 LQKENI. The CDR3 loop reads CASSPPGAMNTEAFF. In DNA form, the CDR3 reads TGTGCCAGCTCACCACCGGGGGCCATGAACACTGAAGCTTTCTTT.

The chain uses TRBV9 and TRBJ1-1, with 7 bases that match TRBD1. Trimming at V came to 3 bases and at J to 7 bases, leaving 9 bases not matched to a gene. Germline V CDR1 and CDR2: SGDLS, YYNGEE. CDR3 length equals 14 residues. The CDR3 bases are TGTGCCAGCAGCGCCCCAACAGGGGCGGGTGAAGCTTTCTTT. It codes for CASSAPTGAGEAFF.

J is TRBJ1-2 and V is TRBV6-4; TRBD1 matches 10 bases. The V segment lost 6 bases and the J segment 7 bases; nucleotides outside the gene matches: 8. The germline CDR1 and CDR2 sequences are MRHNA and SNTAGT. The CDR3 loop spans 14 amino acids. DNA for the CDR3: TGTGCCAGCAGCGGGACAGGGGAAGGAGGTGGCTACACCTTC. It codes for CASSGTGEGGGYTF.

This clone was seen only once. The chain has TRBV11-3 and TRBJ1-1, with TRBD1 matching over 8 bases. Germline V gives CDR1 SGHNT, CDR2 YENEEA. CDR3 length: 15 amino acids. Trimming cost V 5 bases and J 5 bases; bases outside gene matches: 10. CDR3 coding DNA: TGTGCCAGCAGCGCTACCGGGACAGGAGTAACTGAAGCTTTCTTT. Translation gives CASSATGTGVTEAFF.

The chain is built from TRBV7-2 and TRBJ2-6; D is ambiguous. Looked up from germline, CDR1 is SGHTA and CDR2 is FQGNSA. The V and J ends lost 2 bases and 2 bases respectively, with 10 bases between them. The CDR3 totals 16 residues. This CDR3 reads CASSLSRYPGANVLTF. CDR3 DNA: TGTGCCAGCAGCTTAAGCCGTTACCCTGGGGCCAACGTCCTGACTTTC.

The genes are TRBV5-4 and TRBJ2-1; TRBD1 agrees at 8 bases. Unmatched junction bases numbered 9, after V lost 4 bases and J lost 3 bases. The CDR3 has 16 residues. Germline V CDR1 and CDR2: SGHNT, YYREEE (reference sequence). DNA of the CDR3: TGTGCCAGCAGCCCACTTCGACAGGGGATCTACAATGAGCAGTTCTTC. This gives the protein CASSPLRQGIYNEQFF.

In DNA form, the CDR3 reads TGTGCCAGCAGCGTAGCTGGCGGGGGGGCAGATACGCAGTATTTT. The encoded protein is CASSVAGGGADTQYF. V is TRBV9 and J is TRBJ2-3; TRBD2 aligns across 9 bases. Germline-derived CDR1 and CDR2 are SGDLS and YYNGEE. There are 15 residues in the CDR3. Trimming cost V 0 bases and J 4 bases; bases outside gene matches: 3.

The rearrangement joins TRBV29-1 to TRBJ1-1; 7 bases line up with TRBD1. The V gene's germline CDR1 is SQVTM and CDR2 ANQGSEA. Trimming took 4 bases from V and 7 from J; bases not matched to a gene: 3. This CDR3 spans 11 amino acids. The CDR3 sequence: CSVGAGGEAFF. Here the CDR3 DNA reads TGCAGCGTTGGCGCAGGGGGTGAAGCTTTCTTT.

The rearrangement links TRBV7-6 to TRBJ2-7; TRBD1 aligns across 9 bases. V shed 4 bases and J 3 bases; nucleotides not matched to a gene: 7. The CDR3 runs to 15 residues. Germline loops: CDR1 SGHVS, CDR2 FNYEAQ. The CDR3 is CASSSRGTGFYEQYF. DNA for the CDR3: TGTGCCAGCAGCTCGAGGGGGACAGGGTTCTACGAGCAGTACTTC.

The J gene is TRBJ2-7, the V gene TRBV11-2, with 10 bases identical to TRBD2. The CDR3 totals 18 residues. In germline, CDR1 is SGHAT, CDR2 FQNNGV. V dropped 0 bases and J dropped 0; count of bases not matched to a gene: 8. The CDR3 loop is CASSLDGLAGVLSYEQYF. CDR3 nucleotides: TGTGCCAGCAGCTTAGATGGGCTAGCGGGAGTCCTCTCCTACGAGCAGTACTTC.

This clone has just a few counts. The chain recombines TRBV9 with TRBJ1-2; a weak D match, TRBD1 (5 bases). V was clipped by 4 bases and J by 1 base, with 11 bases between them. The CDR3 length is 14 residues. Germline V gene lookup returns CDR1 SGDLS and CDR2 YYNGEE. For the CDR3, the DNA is TGTGCCAGCAGCCAAAAAGACAGTAACTATGGCTACACCTTC. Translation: CASSQKDSNYGYTF.

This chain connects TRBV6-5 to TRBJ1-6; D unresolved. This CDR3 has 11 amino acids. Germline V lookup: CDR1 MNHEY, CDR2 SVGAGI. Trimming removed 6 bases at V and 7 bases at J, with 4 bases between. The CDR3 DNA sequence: TGTGCCAGCAGCGGGAATTCACCCCTCCACTTT. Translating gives CASSGNSPLHF.

This chain's CDR3 is CASSQGPNTEAFF. CDR3 nucleotides: TGTGCCAGCAGCCAGGGCCCGAACACTGAAGCTTTCTTT. V usage is TRBV6-4 and J usage is TRBJ1-1; tentative D call: TRBD1 (5 bases). CDR3 length: 13 residues. Trimming removed 6 bases from V and 1 base from J, with 9 bases in between. Germline lookup yields CDR1 MRHNA and CDR2 SNTAGT.

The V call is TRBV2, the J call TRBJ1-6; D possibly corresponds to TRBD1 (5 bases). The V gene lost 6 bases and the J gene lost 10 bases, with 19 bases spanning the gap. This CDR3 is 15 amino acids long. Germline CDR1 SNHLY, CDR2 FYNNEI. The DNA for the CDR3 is TGTGCCAGCAGAGGGGTAAAAGGGTCCGTCTCACCCCTCCACTTT. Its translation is CASRGVKGSVSPLHF. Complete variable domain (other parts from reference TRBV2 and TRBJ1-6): EPEVTQTPSHQVTQMGQEVILRCVPISNHLYFYWYRQILGQKVEFLVSFYNNEISEKSEIFDDQFSVERPDGSNFTLKIRSTKLEDSAMYFCASRGVKGSVSPLHFGNGTRLTVT.